These 27 T cell receptor beta chains were sequenced from one sample in a study of CD8 T cells in ankylosing spondylitis. TCRdb reanalysed the 5' RACE reads using MiXCR and keeps one entry per CDR3 protein. The table shows about 96,000 distinct CDR3 sequences, with approximately 9% occurring only once. Specimen: blood, either unsorted or a sorted T cell fraction (not recorded which). Every receptor here comes from a male donor with ankylosing spondylitis or in good health (not recorded which).

This clonotype was counted many times. The chain uses TRBV6-5 and TRBJ2-7; 8 nucleotides line up with TRBD2. The CDR3 extends over 15 amino acids. V lost 4 bases and J lost 3; bases outside the gene matches: 8. CDR1 is MNHEY, CDR2 SVGAGI, per germline. CDR3 DNA sequence: TGTGCCAGCAGTTCGGGGGGGGCAGGCCGCTACGAGCAGTACTTC. Protein: CASSSGGAGRYEQYF.

The count of this clonotype is one. This chain connects TRBV30 to TRBJ2-7, with a possible D match to TRBD1 (6 bases). Trimming pared 0 bases from V and 5 bases from J, leaving 14 bases between. This CDR3 comprises 14 residues. In germline, CDR1 is GTSNPN, CDR2 SVGIG (reference sequence). CDR3 protein: CAWSVRAGDNEQYF. In DNA, the CDR3 is TGTGCCTGGAGTGTACGCGCAGGGGATAACGAGCAGTACTTC.

This clonotype is a singleton in its sample. CDR3 nucleotide sequence: TGCGCCAGCAGCTTGGATGTCAGGGGGCCCCACGAGCAGTACTTC. It codes for CASSLDVRGPHEQYF. This chain joins TRBV5-1 and TRBJ2-7; 8 nucleotides align to TRBD1. The CDR3 consists of 15 residues. Trimming removed 0 bases from V and 5 bases from J; junction bases left unmatched: 7. Germline CDR1 is SGHRS and CDR2 is YFSETQ. The full variable domain, completed using reference TRBV5-1 and TRBJ2-7, is KAGVTQTPRYLIKTRGQQVTLSCSPISGHRSVSWYQQTPGQGLQFLFEYFSETQRNKGNFPGRFSGRQFSNSRSEMNVSTLELGDSALYLCASSLDVRGPHEQYFGPGTRLTVT.

Worth noting for this clonotype: This may be a read error: a much more frequent sequence differs by one nucleotide. The CDR3, as DNA: TGCTGTGCTAGACTCTTGACTAGCGGGGGGCGCCTCCAAGAGACCCAGTACTTC. This encodes CCARLLTSGGRLQETQYF. The rearrangement joins TRBV20-1 to TRBJ2-5, with 13 bases identical to TRBD2. Germline V gene data show CDR1 as DFQATT and CDR2 as SNEGSKA (reference sequence). The CDR3 runs to 18 residues.

This clonotype came up a few times. This rearrangement joins TRBV7-2 to TRBJ2-2; 7 bases line up with TRBD1. Germline V gene data show CDR1 as SGHTA and CDR2 as FQGNSA. With V trimmed by 5 bases and J by 6 bases, 9 bases remained unmatched. The CDR3 spans 15 residues. CDR3 sequence: CASSTSTGVPGELFF. The CDR3 DNA reads as TGTGCCAGCAGCACCTCCACAGGGGTCCCCGGGGAGCTGTTTTTT.

On this clonotype itself: This may arise from a read error, as a much more abundant clone is one base away. This chain connects TRBV3-1 to TRBJ2-2; unclear D gene. V was cut by 0 bases and J by 4 bases, with 6 bases left in between. The length of the CDR3 is 14 residues. Per germline, CDR1 LGHDT and CDR2 YNNKEL (reference sequence). Written as DNA, the CDR3 is TGTGCCAGCAGCCAAGATAACAGCACCGGGGAGCTGTTTTTT. Its protein is CASSQDNSTGELFF. Full variable domain (outside the CDR3, taken from reference TRBV3-1 and TRBJ2-2): DTAVSQTPKYLVTQMGNDKSIKCEQNLGHDTMYWYKQDSKKFLKIMFSYNNKELIINETVPNRFSPKSPDKAHLNLHINSLELGDSAVYFCASSQDNSTGELFFGEGSRLTVL.

This clonotype was detected a few times. The rearrangement links TRBV5-1 to TRBJ2-6; 7 bases match TRBD1. The J segment lost 1 base and the V segment lost 3 bases, leaving 16 bases of the junction unmatched. Germline lookup yields CDR1 SGHRS and CDR2 YFSETQ. This CDR3 is built from 20 residues. The CDR3 coding sequence is TGCGCCAGCAGCTCACGGGTCGGGGCAGGGGGAAATTCTGGGGCCAACGTCCTGACTTTC. It translates to CASSSRVGAGGNSGANVLTF.

The CDR3 is CASSSPGAYNEQFF. CDR3 sequence (DNA): TGTGCCAGCAGCTCTCCGGGGGCCTACAATGAGCAGTTCTTC. The V and J genes are TRBV28 and TRBJ2-1; a weak D match, TRBD2 (6 bases). The germline V gene encodes CDR1 MDHEN and CDR2 SYDVKM. There are 14 residues in the CDR3. Trimming removed 6 bases at V and 2 bases at J, with 11 bases between.

This clonotype was recorded at least ten times. The chain employs TRBV5-1 and TRBJ2-1; D gene unclear. Germline CDR1 and CDR2: SGHRS and YFSETQ. The CDR3 has 15 residues. Trimming pared 4 bases from V and 0 bases from J, leaving 11 bases between. This CDR3 is CASSGRSPSYNEQFF. DNA for the CDR3: TGCGCCAGCAGCGGTAGGTCCCCCTCCTACAATGAGCAGTTCTTC.

This clonotype came up many times. CDR3 amino acids: CSARGVGQQYGYTF. The DNA for the CDR3 is TGCAGTGCTAGGGGGGTCGGACAGCAATATGGCTACACCTTC. This rearrangement joins TRBV20-1 to TRBJ1-2; perhaps TRBD1 as D (6 bases). Germline V CDR1 and CDR2: DFQATT, SNEGSKA (reference sequence). Trimming pared 3 bases from V and 5 bases from J, leaving 16 bases between. This CDR3 comprises 14 residues.

This clonotype was detected only a few times. V gene TRBV11-3 combines with J gene TRBJ2-1; 10 bases map to TRBD2. The CDR3 is 15 amino acids. Losses at the gene ends were 5 bases for V and 4 bases for J; bases not matched to a gene: 5. Per germline, CDR1 SGHNT and CDR2 YENEEA. This CDR3 is CASSRLAGVYNEQFF. The CDR3 DNA sequence: TGTGCCAGCAGCCGTCTAGCGGGGGTTTACAATGAGCAGTTCTTC.

This clonotype has a handful of counts. V is TRBV5-1 and J is TRBJ2-7; no firm D call. Per germline, CDR1 SGHRS and CDR2 YFSETQ. Between the trimmed V and J ends, which lost 0 bases and 1 base, there was a span of 8 bases. The CDR3 runs 14 residues. The CDR3 DNA reads as TGCGCCAGCAGCTTGGCCTCAGGTTCCTACGAGCAGTACTTC. Protein product: CASSLASGSYEQYF.

The chain is built from TRBV7-6 and TRBJ1-1, with TRBD1 matching 7 bases. CDR1 is SGHVS and CDR2 is FNYEAQ in the germline V gene. The V gene end was trimmed by 2 bases and the J gene end by 3 bases; junction bases not matched to a gene: 9. This CDR3 is built from 16 residues. The CDR3 DNA sequence: TGTGCCAGCAGCTTACGCAGGGGGTACCTTGACACTGAAGCTTTCTTT. Translated, it gives CASSLRRGYLDTEAFF. Combining the CDR3 with reference TRBV7-6 and TRBJ1-1 gives the whole variable domain GAGVSQSPRYKVTKRGQDVALRCDPISGHVSLYWYRQALGQGPEFLTYFNYEAQQDKSGLPNDRFSAERPEGSISTLTIQRTEQRDSAMYRCASSLRRGYLDTEAFFGQGTRLTVV.

This clonotype was counted many times. V and J are TRBV27 and TRBJ2-5; 8 nucleotides match TRBD2. The germline gives CDR1 MNHEY, CDR2 SMNVEV (reference sequence). This CDR3 region has 15 residues. J was trimmed by 2 bases and V by 3 bases; bases with no gene match: 5. This CDR3 is CASSFQRGPQETQYF. As DNA, the CDR3 is TGTGCCAGCAGTTTCCAGCGGGGGCCGCAAGAGACCCAGTACTTC.

In its sample, this clonotype was seen many times. The V call is TRBV5-1, the J call TRBJ1-5; the D gene is possibly TRBD1 (6 bases). Trimming took 0 bases from V and 4 from J, leaving 11 bases between them. The germline V gene has CDR1 SGHRS and CDR2 YFSETQ. The CDR3 has 15 residues. CDR3 loop: CASSLDIGTNQPQHF. DNA for the CDR3: TGCGCCAGCAGCTTGGATATCGGGACAAATCAGCCCCAGCATTTT.

This clonotype was recorded at least ten times. The V call is TRBV9, the J call TRBJ2-1; D might be TRBD2 (5 bases). Per germline, CDR1 SGDLS and CDR2 YYNGEE. The CDR3 runs to 14 residues. V was pared by 4 bases and J by 4 bases, with 12 bases between. The CDR3 sequence is CASSPLSGYNEQFF. CDR3 bases: TGTGCCAGCAGCCCCTTGAGCGGTTACAATGAGCAGTTCTTC.

This clonotype was seen at least ten times. This chain connects TRBV7-9 to TRBJ2-7, with 9 bases aligning to TRBD1. The CDR3 is 15 residues long. Germline CDR1 is SEHNR and CDR2 is FQNEAQ (reference sequence). Trimming took 2 bases from V and 2 from J; bases not matched to a gene: 4. The CDR3 reads CASSLNRGHTYEQYF. The DNA for the CDR3 is TGTGCCAGCAGCTTAAACAGGGGGCACACCTACGAGCAGTACTTC.

This clonotype was observed at least ten times. V is TRBV29-1 and J is TRBJ2-1; D is perhaps TRBD1 (5 bases). Germline-derived CDR1 and CDR2 are SQVTM and ANQGSEA. The CDR3 totals 14 residues. The CDR3 reads CSITRQSSYNEQFF. The DNA of the CDR3 is TGCAGTATAACCCGACAGAGCTCCTACAATGAGCAGTTCTTC.

This clonotype has ten or more counts. J is TRBJ2-2 and V is TRBV7-6, with D unresolved. Germline CDR1 is SGHVS and CDR2 is FNYEAQ. This CDR3 comprises 13 residues. Trimming took 0 bases from V and 5 from J, leaving 4 bases between them. CDR3 DNA: TGTGCCAGCAGCTTAGCCTGGACCGGGGAGCTGTTTTTT. Residues: CASSLAWTGELFF.

V is TRBV5-1 and J is TRBJ2-5; D is undetermined. The germline V and J ends were trimmed by 0 bases and 1 base, with 10 bases remaining between them. The CDR3 runs 15 residues. The germline CDR1 and CDR2 sequences are SGHRS and YFSETQ. DNA for the CDR3: TGCGCCAGCAGCTTGGGGGCCTCTCCCCAAGAGACCCAGTACTTC. Amino acids: CASSLGASPQETQYF.

There are many counts of this clonotype. The gene calls are TRBV29-1 and TRBJ1-2, with a possible D match to TRBD1 (5 bases). Trimming took off 1 base at V and 3 bases at J, with 15 bases between the two ends. This CDR3 spans 15 amino acids. Germline CDR1 reads SQVTM; CDR2 reads ANQGSEA. CDR3 sequence: CSVEGGPRRDYGYTF. In DNA, the CDR3 is TGCAGCGTTGAAGGGGGACCCCGGCGGGACTATGGCTACACCTTC.

This clonotype was observed many times. In nucleotides, the CDR3 is TGCAGCCACTCGGGGTACAATGAGCAGTTCTTC. Its protein product is CSHSGYNEQFF. The rearrangement links TRBV20-1 to TRBJ2-1; D possibly corresponds to TRBD2 (5 bases). The CDR3 is 11 residues long. In germline, CDR1 is DFQATT, CDR2 SNEGSKA (reference sequence).

This sequence joins TRBV28 and TRBJ2-7; weak D call: TRBD1 (6 bases). Trimming pared 3 bases from V and 3 bases from J, leaving 12 bases between. CDR3 length equals 14 residues. The germline gives CDR1 MDHEN, CDR2 SYDVKM. The CDR3 nucleotides are TGTGCCAGCAGTTTTACCCTGACAGGCTACGAGCAGTACTTC. This translates into CASSFTLTGYEQYF.

This clonotype has a count of ten or more. The J gene is TRBJ1-2, the V gene TRBV5-5, with 7 bases fitting TRBD1. V lost 0 bases, J lost 6 bases, and 5 bases stayed unmatched. Germline loops: CDR1 SGHKS, CDR2 YYEKEE (reference sequence). The CDR3 covers 14 residues. The CDR3 is CASSLGSRGNGYTF. DNA for the CDR3: TGTGCCAGCAGCTTGGGTTCCAGGGGGAATGGCTACACCTTC.

Many counts were recorded for this clonotype. The chain combines TRBV7-9 with TRBJ2-2; D call uncertain. This CDR3 has 12 residues. Per germline, CDR1 SEHNR and CDR2 FQNEAQ (reference sequence). Trimming left V 5 bases short and J 5 bases short, with 6 bases between. Here the CDR3 reads CASSKITGELFF. The CDR3, as DNA: TGTGCCAGCAGCAAAATTACCGGGGAGCTGTTTTTT.

This clonotype has ten or more counts. CDR3 sequence reads: CSASQAPRRRGSTDTQYF. The CDR3 nucleotides are TGCAGTGCTAGCCAAGCACCTCGTCGGCGGGGTAGCACAGATACGCAGTATTTT. The chain uses TRBV20-1 and TRBJ2-3, with D perhaps matching TRBD2 (6 bases). Per the germline V gene, CDR1 is DFQATT and CDR2 is SNEGSKA (reference sequence). V lost 3 bases and J lost 0, with 22 bases in between. The CDR3 is 18 residues long.

A few counts support this clonotype. J is TRBJ2-1 and V is TRBV5-1; 10 bases line up with TRBD1. Unmatched junction bases numbered 2, after V lost 2 bases and J lost 0 bases. CDR1 is SGHRS and CDR2 is YFSETQ in the germline V gene. The CDR3 spans 16 residues. The CDR3 loop reads CASSLRTGGSYNEQFF. The CDR3 DNA reads as TGCGCCAGCAGCTTAAGGACAGGGGGCTCCTACAATGAGCAGTTCTTC.